Listed below are T cell receptor beta chains from one sample, sequenced in a study of CD8+ T cells in alopecia areata. Only in-frame clones appear in the TCRdb table, and some are missing; sequencing was by immunoSEQ multiplex PCR. Of about 210,000 clones listed, under 70% are singletons. Sequencing used CD4+ T cells sorted from blood, obtained between weeks 43 and 45, from a patient treated with tofacitinib. These TCRs come from a human donor with alopecia areata. The CDR3 runs from the conserved cysteine through the conserved F or W. Fields, in order: D gene, clone size, J gene, V gene, CDR3 protein, CDR3 DNA. The D gene is left open where the match is weak. For some rows the clone size is stated as once, few or many, or as a class when expanded; others skip it.

>TRBD1|NA|TRBJ2-7|TRBV18
CASSPGQGNHEQYF
TGTGCCAGCTCACCAGGACAGGGGAACCACGAGCAGTACTTC
>NA|NA|TRBJ1-1|TRBV5-1
CASSLGASRQDTEAFF
TGCGCCAGCAGCTTGGGTGCCTCTAGGCAGGACACTGAAGCTTTCTTT
>TRBD1|NA|TRBJ1-5|TRBV29-1
CSVSEGALTSDQPQHF
TGCAGCGTGTCAGAGGGGGCCTTAACCTCGGATCAGCCCCAGCATTTT
>TRBD2|NA|TRBJ2-1|TRBV10-3
CAISGVIAGSSYNEQFF
TGTGCCATCAGTGGAGTGATAGCGGGGTCCTCCTACAATGAGCAGTTCTTC
>NA|NA|TRBJ2-2|TRBV7-3
CASSLTSIGELFF
TGTGCCAGCAGCTTAACGTCAATCGGGGAGCTGTTTTTT
>NA|once|TRBJ1-2|TRBV29-1
CSVLKGGYTF
TGCAGCGTGTTGAAGGGTGGCTACACCTTC
>TRBD1|NA|TRBJ2-1|TRBV7-3
CASSPRTGSYNEQFF
TGTGCCAGCAGCCCCCGGACAGGCTCCTACAATGAGCAGTTCTTC
>NA|NA|TRBJ1-5|TRBV5-6
CASSLNRAANQPQHF
TGTGCCAGCAGCTTAAACAGGGCTGCTAATCAGCCCCAGCATTTT
>NA|NA|TRBJ1-1|TRBV5-6
CASSLVAAMNTEAFF
TGTGCCAGCAGCTTGGTCGCGGCAATGAACACTGAAGCTTTCTTT
>NA|NA|TRBJ1-5|TRBV6-6
CASTLLGGTQHF
TGTGCCAGCACTCTACTAGGCGGGACCCAGCATTTT
>TRBD1|NA|TRBJ1-1|TRBV5-1
CASSSTGGTEAFF
TGCGCCAGCAGCTCGACAGGGGGCACTGAAGCTTTCTTT
>NA|NA|TRBJ2-7|TRBV10-3
CAIRDRVDYEQYF
TGTGCCATCAGGGATAGGGTAGACTACGAGCAGTACTTC
>NA|NA|TRBJ1-2|TRBV11-2
CASSLDRGRGWGYTF
TGTGCCAGCAGCTTAGATCGCGGGCGCGGGTGGGGCTACACCTTC
>NA|NA|TRBJ1-5|TRBV29-1
CSVGGGTSNQPQHF
TGCAGCGTTGGGGGGGGCACTAGCAATCAGCCCCAGCATTTT
>NA|NA|TRBJ2-1|TRBV29-1
CSAQQGSYNEQFF
TGCAGCGCCCAACAGGGCTCCTACAATGAGCAGTTCTTC
>NA|few|TRBJ1-1|TRBV30
CAWMSMNTEAFF
TGTGCCTGGATGAGCATGAACACTGAAGCTTTCTTT
>TRBD2|NA|TRBJ2-5|TRBV7-2
CASSRLAGSQETQYF
TGTGCCAGCAGCAGACTAGCGGGGAGTCAAGAGACCCAGTACTTC
>NA|NA|TRBJ1-1|TRBV25-1
CASSDREGAEAFF
TGTGCCAGCAGTGACAGGGAGGGCGCTGAAGCTTTCTTT
>NA|NA|TRBJ1-2|TRBV29-1
CSAGGGYGYTF
TGCAGCGCTGGAGGGGGCTATGGCTACACCTTC
>NA|NA|TRBJ2-6|TRBV18
CASSPIQGGGANVLTF
TGTGCCAGCTCACCTATACAGGGTGGTGGGGCCAACGTCCTGACTTTC
>NA|NA|TRBJ1-1|TRBV11-3
CASSLSQQEAFF
TGTGCCAGCAGCCTCAGCCAGCAAGAAGCTTTCTTT
>NA|many|TRBJ1-1|TRBV7-2
CASSLARGGTGEAFF
TGTGCCAGCAGCTTAGCGCGTGGAGGAACAGGTGAAGCTTTCTTT
>NA|NA|TRBJ2-2|TRBV6-5
CAIRPGNTGELFF
TGTGCCATACGACCAGGGAACACCGGGGAGCTGTTTTTT
>NA|few|TRBJ2-3|TRBV27
CASSFTFTDTQYF
TGTGCCAGCAGTTTCACCTTCACAGATACGCAGTATTTT
>NA|NA|TRBJ2-7|TRBV4-1
CASSQVVSPARYSYEQYF
TGCGCCAGCAGCCAAGTGGTATCTCCGGCCAGGTACTCCTACGAGCAGTACTTC
>NA|NA|TRBJ1-1|TRBV9
CASSVAIVNTGAFF
TGTGCCAGCAGCGTAGCAATAGTCAACACTGGAGCTTTCTTT
>TRBD1|NA|TRBJ1-2|TRBV11-2
CASSPRTGGGILDGYTF
TGTGCCAGCAGCCCCCGGACAGGGGGCGGCATTTTAGATGGCTACACCTTC
>NA|once|TRBJ2-2|TRBV29-1
CSVVNPPNTGELFF
TGCAGCGTTGTGAACCCCCCGAACACCGGGGAGCTGTTTTTT
>TRBD1|NA|TRBJ2-7|TRBV5-6
CASSWDRDEQYF
TGTGCCAGCAGTTGGGACAGGGACGAGCAGTACTTC
>NA|NA|TRBJ2-6|TRBV14
CASSARIHPPANVLTF
TGTGCCAGCAGCGCAAGGATACATCCACCGGCCAACGTCCTGACTTTC
>NA|NA|TRBJ1-1|TRBV7-2
CASSSPPTLNFAFF
TGTGCCAGCAGCTCCCCCCCGACCCTGAATTTTGCTTTCTTT
>NA|NA|TRBJ2-3|TRBV5-1
CASSLAQGTDTQYF
TGCGCCAGCAGCTTGGCACAGGGCACAGATACGCAGTATTTT
>TRBD1|NA|TRBJ2-7|TRBV6-6
CASRRGQDSYEQYF
TGTGCCAGCAGAAGGGGACAGGACTCCTACGAGCAGTACTTC
>NA|many|TRBJ2-1|TRBV2
CASSETGPTEQFF
TGTGCCAGCAGTGAAACAGGTCCCACAGAGCAGTTCTTC
>TRBD1|NA|TRBJ2-2|TRBV7-6
CASSSRQGMSYGELFF
TGTGCCAGCAGCTCACGACAGGGCATGAGTTACGGGGAGCTGTTTTTT
>TRBD2|NA|TRBJ2-7|TRBV14
CASSQLGTSGDYEQYF
TGTGCCAGCAGCCAACTAGGGACTAGCGGGGACTACGAGCAGTACTTC
>NA|NA|TRBJ1-2|TRBV30
CAWNEGSPYGYTF
TGTGCCTGGAATGAGGGGTCCCCATATGGCTACACCTTC
>NA|NA|TRBJ2-4|TRBV28
CASSHPRGEDIQYF
TGTGCCAGCAGTCACCCACGCGGGGAGGACATTCAGTACTTC
>NA|NA|TRBJ1-2|TRBV29-1
CSVREYGYTF
TGCAGCGTTAGGGAGTATGGCTACACCTTC
>NA|NA|TRBJ1-2|TRBV15
CAASREVLQGIGYTF
TGTGCCGCCAGCAGAGAGGTCTTACAGGGAATCGGCTACACCTTC
>NA|NA|TRBJ2-4|TRBV29-1
CSVFSGTENIQYF
TGCAGCGTATTCTCCGGGACGGAAAACATTCAGTACTTC
>TRBD2|once|TRBJ2-1|TRBV29-1
CSVGQLGLAGAERFF
TGCAGCGTTGGCCAGCTGGGACTAGCGGGGGCCGAACGGTTCTTC
>NA|NA|TRBJ1-1|TRBV29-1
CSVGQNEAFF
TGCAGCGTTGGGCAGAATGAAGCTTTCTTT
>NA|NA|TRBJ1-6|TRBV13
CASSPGLPTRSSPLHF
TGTGCCAGCAGCCCGGGACTGCCAACGAGGAGTTCACCCCTCCACTTT
>NA|NA|TRBJ2-7|TRBV25-1
CASSEYGGVVEQYF
TGTGCCAGCAGTGAATACGGAGGTGTGGTTGAGCAGTACTTC
>NA|NA|TRBJ2-1|TRBV11-2
CASSLDLGGGSYNEQFF
TGTGCCAGCAGCTTAGATTTGGGCGGCGGCTCCTACAATGAGCAGTTCTTC
>NA|NA|TRBJ1-5|TRBV30
CAWSVGDNNQPQHF
TGTGCCTGGAGTGTTGGAGACAACAATCAGCCCCAGCATTTT
>NA|NA|TRBJ1-6|TRBV30
CAWARSYNSPLHF
TGTGCCTGGGCAAGGAGTTATAATTCACCCCTCCACTTT
>NA|NA|TRBJ2-4|TRBV7-2
CASSSEPLAKNIQYF
TGTGCCAGCAGCTCAGAGCCCTTAGCCAAAAACATTCAGTACTTC
>NA|NA|TRBJ2-1|TRBV29-1
CSVVPPGSYNEQFF
TGCAGCGTTGTGCCCCCGGGGTCCTACAATGAGCAGTTCTTC
>TRBD1|NA|TRBJ1-2|TRBV30
CACYGQANYGYTF
TGTGCCTGCTATGGACAGGCGAACTATGGCTACACCTTC
>TRBD1|NA|TRBJ1-5|TRBV2
CASMGQGGAQPQHF
TGTGCCAGCATGGGACAGGGAGGAGCACAGCCCCAGCATTTT
>TRBD1|NA|TRBJ1-2|TRBV5-1
CASSLIGTGGGGSF
TGCGCCAGCAGCTTAATCGGGACAGGCGGCGGTGGGTCCTTC
>NA|NA|TRBJ1-2|TRBV30
CAWGGNYGYTF
TGTGCCTGGGGAGGGAACTATGGCTACACCTTC
>NA|NA|TRBJ1-2|TRBV14
CASSQTAYYGYTF
TGTGCCAGCAGCCAGACAGCTTACTATGGCTACACCTTC
>NA|NA|TRBJ1-2|TRBV29-1
CSSGGADGYTF
TGCAGCAGCGGAGGGGCGGATGGCTACACCTTC